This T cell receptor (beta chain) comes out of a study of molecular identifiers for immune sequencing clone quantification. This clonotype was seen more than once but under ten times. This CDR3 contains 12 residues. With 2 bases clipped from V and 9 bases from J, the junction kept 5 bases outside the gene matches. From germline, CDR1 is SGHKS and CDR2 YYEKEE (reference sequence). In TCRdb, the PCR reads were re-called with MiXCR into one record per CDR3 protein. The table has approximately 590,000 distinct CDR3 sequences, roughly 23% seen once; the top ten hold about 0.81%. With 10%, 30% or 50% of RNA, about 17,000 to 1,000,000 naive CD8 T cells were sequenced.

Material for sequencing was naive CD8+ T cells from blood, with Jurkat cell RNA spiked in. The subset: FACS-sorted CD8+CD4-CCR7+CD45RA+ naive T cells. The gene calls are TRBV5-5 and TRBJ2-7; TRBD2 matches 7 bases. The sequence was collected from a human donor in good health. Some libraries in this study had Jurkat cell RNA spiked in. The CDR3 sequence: CASSFAGVAQYF. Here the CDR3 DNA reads TGTGCCAGCAGCTTCGCGGGAGTCGCGCAGTACTTC.